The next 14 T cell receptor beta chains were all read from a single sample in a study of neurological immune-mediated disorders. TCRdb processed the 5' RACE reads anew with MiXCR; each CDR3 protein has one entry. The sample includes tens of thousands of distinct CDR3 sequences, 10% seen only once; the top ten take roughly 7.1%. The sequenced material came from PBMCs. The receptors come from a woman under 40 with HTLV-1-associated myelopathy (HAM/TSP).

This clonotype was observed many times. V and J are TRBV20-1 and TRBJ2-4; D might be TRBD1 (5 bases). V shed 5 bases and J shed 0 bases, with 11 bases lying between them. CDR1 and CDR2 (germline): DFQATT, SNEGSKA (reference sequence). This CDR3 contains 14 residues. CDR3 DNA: TGCAGTGCTGGGGCGTTGCTAGCCAAAAACATTCAGTACTTC. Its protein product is CSAGALLAKNIQYF.

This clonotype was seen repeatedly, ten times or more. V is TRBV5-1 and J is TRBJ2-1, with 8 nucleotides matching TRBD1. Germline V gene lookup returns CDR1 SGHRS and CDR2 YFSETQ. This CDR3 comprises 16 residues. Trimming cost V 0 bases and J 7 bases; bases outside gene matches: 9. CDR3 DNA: TGCGCCAGCAGCTTGGATCCCGGGACAGGTACGAATGAGCAGTTCTTC. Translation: CASSLDPGTGTNEQFF.

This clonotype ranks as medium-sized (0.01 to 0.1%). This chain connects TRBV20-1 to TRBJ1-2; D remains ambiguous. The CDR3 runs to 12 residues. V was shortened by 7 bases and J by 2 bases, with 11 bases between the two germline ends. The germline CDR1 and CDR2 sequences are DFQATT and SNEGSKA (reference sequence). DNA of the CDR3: TGCAGTGGAGGGAACGGGAACTATGGCTACACCTTC. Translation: CSGGNGNYGYTF.

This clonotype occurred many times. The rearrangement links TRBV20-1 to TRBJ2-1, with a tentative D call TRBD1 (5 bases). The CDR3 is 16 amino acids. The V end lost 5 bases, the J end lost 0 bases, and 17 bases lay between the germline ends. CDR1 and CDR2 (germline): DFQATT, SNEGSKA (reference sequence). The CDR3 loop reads CSARTRVPYSYNEQFF. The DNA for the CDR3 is TGCAGTGCTCGAACCAGGGTACCCTACTCCTACAATGAGCAGTTCTTC.

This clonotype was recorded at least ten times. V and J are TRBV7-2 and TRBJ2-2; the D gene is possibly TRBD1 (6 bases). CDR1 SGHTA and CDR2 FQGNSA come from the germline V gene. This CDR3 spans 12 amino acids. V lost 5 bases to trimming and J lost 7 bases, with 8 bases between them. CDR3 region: CASSPGVGELFF. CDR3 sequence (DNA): TGTGCCAGCAGCCCAGGGGTCGGGGAGCTGTTTTTT.

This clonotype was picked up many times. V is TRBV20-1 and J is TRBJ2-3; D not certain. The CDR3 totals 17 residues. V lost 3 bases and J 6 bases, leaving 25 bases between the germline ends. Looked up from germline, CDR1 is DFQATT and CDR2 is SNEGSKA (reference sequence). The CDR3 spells CSASALPRSTSSDTQYF. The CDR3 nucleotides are TGCAGTGCTAGTGCCCTCCCACGTAGCACCTCGAGCGATACGCAGTATTTT.

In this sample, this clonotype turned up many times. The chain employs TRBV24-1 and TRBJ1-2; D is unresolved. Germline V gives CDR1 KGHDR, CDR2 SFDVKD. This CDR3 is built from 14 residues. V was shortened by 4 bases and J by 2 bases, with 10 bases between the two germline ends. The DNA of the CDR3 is TGTGCCACCAGTGAGTCCGGAAGGAACTATGGCTACACCTTC. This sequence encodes CATSESGRNYGYTF.

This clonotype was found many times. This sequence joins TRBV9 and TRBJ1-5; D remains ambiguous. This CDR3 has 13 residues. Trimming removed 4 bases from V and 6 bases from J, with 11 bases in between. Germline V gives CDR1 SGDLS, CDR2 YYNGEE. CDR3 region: CASSTDEGQPQHF. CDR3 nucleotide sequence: TGTGCCAGCAGCACCGATGAGGGTCAGCCCCAGCATTTT.

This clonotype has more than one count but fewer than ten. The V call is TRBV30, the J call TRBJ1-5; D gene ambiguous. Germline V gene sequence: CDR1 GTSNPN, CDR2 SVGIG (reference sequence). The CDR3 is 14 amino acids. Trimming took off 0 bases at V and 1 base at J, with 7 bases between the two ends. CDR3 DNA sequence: TGTGCCTGGAGTGTACTAGGGAGCAATCAGCCCCAGCATTTT. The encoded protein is CAWSVLGSNQPQHF.

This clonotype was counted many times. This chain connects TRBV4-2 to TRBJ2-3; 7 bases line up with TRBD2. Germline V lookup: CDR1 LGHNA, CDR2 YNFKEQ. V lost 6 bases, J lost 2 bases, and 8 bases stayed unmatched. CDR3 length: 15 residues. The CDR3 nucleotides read TGTGCCAGCAGGCAGTCCGCGGGGGACACAGATACGCAGTATTTT. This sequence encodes CASRQSAGDTDTQYF.

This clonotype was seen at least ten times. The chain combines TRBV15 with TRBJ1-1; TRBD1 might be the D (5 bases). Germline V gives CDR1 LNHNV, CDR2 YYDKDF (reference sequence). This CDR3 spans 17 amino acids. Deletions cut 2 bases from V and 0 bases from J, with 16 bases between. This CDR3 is CATSRTSRGAMNTEAFF. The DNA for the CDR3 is TGTGCCACCAGCAGAACGTCAAGGGGAGCCATGAACACTGAAGCTTTCTTT.

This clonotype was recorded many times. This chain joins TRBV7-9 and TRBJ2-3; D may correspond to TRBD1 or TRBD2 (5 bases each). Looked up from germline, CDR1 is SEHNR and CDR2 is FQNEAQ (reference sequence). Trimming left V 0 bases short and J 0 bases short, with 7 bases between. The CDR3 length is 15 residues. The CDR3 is CASSLAWGSTDTQYF. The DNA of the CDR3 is TGTGCCAGCAGCTTAGCGTGGGGGAGCACAGATACGCAGTATTTT.

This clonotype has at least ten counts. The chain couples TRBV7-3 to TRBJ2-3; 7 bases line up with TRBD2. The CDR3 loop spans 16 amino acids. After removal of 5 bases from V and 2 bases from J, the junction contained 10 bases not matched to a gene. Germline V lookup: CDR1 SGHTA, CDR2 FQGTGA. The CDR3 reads CASSPQRGRYTDTQYF. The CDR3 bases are TGTGCCAGCAGCCCACAGCGGGGACGCTACACAGATACGCAGTATTTT. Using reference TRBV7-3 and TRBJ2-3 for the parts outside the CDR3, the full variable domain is GAGVSQTPSNKVTEKGKYVELRCDPISGHTALYWYRQSLGQGPEFLIYFQGTGAADDSGLPNDRFFAVRPEGSVSTLKIQRTERGDSAVYLCASSPQRGRYTDTQYFGPGTRLTVL.

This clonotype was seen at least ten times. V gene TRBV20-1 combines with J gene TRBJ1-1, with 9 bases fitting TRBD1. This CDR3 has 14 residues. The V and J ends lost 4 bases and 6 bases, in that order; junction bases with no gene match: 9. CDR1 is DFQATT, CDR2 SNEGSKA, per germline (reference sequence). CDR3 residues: CSAKQGAGYSEAFF. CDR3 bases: TGCAGTGCTAAACAGGGGGCAGGTTACTCTGAAGCTTTCTTT.